This T cell receptor beta chain was profiled in a study of spatial heterogeneity in lung cancer. Ten or more counts support this clonotype. Its antigen remains unidentified. Regarding the study as a whole: Coverage of tumor T cells, by estimate, reached around 7.5% for alpha chains and about 14% for beta chains. Tumor mutation counts were tracked by expanded intratumoral alpha and beta TCR counts.

The time point was: sample taken at primary tumor resection. TCRdb redid the calling of the 5' RACE reads with MiXCR, one entry per CDR3 protein. The sample includes over 10,000 distinct CDR3 sequences, around 5% of them seen just once. The CDR3 contains 15 residues. The germline V gene has CDR1 MNHNY and CDR2 SVGAGI (reference sequence). V lost 5 bases to trimming and J lost 4 bases; unmatched junction nucleotides: 9. This TCR derives from a male donor with early-stage non-small cell lung cancer. The chain uses TRBV6-6 and TRBJ1-1; 8 positions agree with TRBD1. The input for sequencing was lung tumor tissue, taken at surgery. CDR3 coding DNA: TGTGCCAGCAGTGCACAGGGGGTGGTAATCACTGAAGCTTTCTTT. Its protein is CASSAQGVVITEAFF.